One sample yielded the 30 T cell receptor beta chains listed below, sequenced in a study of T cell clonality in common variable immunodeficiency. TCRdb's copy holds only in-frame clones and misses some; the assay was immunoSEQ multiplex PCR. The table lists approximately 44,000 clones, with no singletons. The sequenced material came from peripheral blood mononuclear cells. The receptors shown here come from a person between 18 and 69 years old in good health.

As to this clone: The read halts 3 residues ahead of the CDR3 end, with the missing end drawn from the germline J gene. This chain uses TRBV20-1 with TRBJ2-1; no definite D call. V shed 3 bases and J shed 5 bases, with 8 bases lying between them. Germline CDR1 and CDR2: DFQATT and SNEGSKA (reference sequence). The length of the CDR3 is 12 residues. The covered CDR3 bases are TGCAGTGCTAGGGGCAGCAACAATGAG. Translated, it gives CSARGSNNE. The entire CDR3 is CSARGSNNEQFF.

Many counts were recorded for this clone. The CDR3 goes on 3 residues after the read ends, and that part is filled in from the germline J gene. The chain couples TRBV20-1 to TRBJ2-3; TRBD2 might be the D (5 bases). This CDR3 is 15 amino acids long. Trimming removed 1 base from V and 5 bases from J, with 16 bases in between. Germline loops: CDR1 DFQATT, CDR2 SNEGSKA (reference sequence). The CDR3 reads CSARVGLARGDTQYF. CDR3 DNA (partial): TGCAGTGCTAGAGTTGGGCTAGCTCGGGGAGATACG.

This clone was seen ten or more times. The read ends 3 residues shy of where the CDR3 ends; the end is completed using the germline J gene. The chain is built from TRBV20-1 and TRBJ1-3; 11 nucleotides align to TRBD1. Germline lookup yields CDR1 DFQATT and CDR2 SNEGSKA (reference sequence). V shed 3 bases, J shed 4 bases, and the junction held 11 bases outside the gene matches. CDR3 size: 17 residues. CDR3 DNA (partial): TGCAGTGCTAGGGACAGGGGGCGGGGGATCGCGGGAAACACC. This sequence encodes CSARDRGRGIAGNT. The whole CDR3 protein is CSARDRGRGIAGNTIYF.

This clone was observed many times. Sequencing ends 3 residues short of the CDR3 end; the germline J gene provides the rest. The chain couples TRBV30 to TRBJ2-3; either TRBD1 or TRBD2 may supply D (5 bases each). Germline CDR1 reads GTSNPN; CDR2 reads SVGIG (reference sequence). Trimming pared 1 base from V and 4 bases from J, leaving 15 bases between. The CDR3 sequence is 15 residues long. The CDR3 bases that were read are TGTGCCTGGAGTGGCCCCCGGAGAGGGGCAGATACG. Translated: CAWSGPRRGADT. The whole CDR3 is CAWSGPRRGADTQYF.

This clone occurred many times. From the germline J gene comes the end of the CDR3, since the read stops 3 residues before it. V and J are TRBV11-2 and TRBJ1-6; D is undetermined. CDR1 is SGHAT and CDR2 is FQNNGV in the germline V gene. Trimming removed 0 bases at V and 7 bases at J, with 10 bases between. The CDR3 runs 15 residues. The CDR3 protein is CASSLEAGLNSPLHF. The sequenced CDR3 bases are TGTGCCAGCAGCTTAGAGGCAGGCCTGAATTCACCC.

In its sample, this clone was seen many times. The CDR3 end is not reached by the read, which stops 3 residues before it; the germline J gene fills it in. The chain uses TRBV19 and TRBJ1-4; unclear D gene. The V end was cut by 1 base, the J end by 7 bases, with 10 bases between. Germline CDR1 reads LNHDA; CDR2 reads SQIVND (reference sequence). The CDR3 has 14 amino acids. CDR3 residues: CASSIGETSEKLFF. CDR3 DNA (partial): TGTGCCAGTAGTATAGGTGAGACATCTGAAAAA.

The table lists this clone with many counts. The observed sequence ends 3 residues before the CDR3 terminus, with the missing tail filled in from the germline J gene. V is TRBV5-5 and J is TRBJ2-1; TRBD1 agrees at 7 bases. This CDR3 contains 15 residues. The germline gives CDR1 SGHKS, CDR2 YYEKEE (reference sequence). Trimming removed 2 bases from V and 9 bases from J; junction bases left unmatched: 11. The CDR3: CASSFQGVAQVEQFF. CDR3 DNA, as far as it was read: TGTGCCAGCAGCTTCCAGGGGGTAGCACAGGTTGAG.

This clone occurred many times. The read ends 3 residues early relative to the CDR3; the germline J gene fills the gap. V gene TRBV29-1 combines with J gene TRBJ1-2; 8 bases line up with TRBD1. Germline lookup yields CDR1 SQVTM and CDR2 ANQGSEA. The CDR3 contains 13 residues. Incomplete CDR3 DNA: TGCAGTGATTCGACAGGGGATGGATACGGC. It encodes CSDSTGDGYG. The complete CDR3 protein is CSDSTGDGYGYTF.

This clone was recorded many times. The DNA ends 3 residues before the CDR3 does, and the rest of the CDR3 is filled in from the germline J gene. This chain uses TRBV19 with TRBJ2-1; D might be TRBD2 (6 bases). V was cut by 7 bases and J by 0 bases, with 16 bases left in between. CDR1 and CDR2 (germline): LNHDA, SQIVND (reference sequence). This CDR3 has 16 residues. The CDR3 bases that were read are TGTGCCAGTAAGGAGGGCCGTTATAACTCCTACAATGAG. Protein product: CASKEGRYNSYNE. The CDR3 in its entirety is CASKEGRYNSYNEQFF.

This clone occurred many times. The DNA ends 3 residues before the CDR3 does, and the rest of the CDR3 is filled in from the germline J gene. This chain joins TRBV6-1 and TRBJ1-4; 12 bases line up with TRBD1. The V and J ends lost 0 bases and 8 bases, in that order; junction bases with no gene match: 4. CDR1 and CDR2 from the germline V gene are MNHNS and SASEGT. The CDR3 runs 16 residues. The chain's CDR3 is CASSEAGGTGGEKLFF. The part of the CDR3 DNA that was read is TGTGCCAGCAGTGAAGCGGGGGGGACAGGGGGCGAAAAA.

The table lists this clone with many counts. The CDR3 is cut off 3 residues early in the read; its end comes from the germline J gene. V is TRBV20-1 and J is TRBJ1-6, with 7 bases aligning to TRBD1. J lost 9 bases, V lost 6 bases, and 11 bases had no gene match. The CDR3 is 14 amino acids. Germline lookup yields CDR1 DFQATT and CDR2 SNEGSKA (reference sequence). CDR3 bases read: TGCAGTGCCAGGGGGGCAGCGGAAGCTTCACCC. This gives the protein CSARGAAEASP. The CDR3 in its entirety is CSARGAAEASPLHF.

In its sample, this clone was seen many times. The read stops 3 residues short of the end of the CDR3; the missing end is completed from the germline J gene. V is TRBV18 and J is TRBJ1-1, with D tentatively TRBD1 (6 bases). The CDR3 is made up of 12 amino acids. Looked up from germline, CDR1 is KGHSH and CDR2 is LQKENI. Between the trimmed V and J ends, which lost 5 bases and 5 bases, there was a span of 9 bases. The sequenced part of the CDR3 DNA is TGTGCCAGCTCAGGGCAGGGGACTGAA. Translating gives CASSGQGTE. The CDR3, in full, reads CASSGQGTEAFF.

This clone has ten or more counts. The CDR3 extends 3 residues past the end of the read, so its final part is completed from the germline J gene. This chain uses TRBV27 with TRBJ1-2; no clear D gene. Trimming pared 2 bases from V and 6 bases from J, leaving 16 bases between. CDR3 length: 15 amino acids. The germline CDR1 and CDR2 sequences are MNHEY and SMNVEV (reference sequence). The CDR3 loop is CASSLRSGNADGYTF. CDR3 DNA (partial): TGTGCCAGCAGTTTAAGGAGCGGGAACGCGGATGGC.

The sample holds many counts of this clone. CDR3 bases read: TGTGCCAGTATGGGGGACATTACCTACGAG. It translates to CASMGDITYE. From start to end, the CDR3 is CASMGDITYEQYF. The V and J genes are TRBV19 and TRBJ2-7; TRBD1 might be the D (6 bases). The CDR3 goes on 3 residues after the read ends, and that part is filled in from the germline J gene. Germline V lookup: CDR1 LNHDA, CDR2 SQIVND (reference sequence). Trimming took 7 bases from V and 2 from J, leaving 12 bases between them. CDR3 length: 13 amino acids.

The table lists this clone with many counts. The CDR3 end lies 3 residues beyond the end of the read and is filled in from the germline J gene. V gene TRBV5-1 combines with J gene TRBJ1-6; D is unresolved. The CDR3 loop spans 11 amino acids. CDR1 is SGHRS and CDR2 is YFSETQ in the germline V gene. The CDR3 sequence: CASSLAGALHF. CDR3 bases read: TGCGCCAGCAGCTTGGCGGGTGCC.

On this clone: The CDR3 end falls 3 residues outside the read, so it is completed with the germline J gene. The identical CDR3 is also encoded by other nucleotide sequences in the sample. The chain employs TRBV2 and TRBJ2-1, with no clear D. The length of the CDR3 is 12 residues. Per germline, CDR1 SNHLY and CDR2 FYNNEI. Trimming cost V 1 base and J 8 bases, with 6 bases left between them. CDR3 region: CASSEVPDEQFF. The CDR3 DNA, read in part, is TGTGCCAGCAGTGAAGTTCCGGATGAG.

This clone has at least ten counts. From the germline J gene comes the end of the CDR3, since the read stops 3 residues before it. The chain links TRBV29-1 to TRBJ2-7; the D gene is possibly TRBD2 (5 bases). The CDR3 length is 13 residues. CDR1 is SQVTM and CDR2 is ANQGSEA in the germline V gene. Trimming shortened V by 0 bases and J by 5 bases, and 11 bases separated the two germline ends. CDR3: CSVEEADANEQYF. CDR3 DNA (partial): TGCAGCGTTGAAGAAGCGGACGCTAACGAG.

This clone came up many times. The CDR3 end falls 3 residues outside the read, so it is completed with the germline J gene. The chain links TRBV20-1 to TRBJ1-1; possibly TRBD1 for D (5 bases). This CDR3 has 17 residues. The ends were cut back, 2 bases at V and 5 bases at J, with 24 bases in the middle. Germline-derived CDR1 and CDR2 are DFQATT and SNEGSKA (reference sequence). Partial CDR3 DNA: TGCAGTGCTAGATTCCCCGGGCAGCGGGGGTTTGGGACTGAA. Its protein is CSARFPGQRGFGTE. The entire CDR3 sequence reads CSARFPGQRGFGTEAFF.

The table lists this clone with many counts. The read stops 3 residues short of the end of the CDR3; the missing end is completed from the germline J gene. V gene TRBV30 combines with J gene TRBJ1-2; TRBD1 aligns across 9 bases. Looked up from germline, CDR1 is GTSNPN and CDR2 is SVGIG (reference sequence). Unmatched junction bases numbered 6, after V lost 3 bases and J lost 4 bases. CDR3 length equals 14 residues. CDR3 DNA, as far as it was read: TGTGCCTGGAGACCCCCGGGACAGGGCTATGGC. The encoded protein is CAWRPPGQGYG. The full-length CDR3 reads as CAWRPPGQGYGYTF.

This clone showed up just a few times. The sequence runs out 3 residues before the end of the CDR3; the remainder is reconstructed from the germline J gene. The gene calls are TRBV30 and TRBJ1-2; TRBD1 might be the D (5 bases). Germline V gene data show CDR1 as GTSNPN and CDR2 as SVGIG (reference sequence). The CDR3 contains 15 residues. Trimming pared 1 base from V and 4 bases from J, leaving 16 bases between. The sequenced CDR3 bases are TGTGCCTGGAGTGGACAGAGATTTTCTAGCTATGGC. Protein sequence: CAWSGQRFSSYG. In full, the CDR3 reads CAWSGQRFSSYGYTF. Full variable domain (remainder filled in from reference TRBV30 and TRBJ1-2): SQTIHQWPATLVQPVGSPLSLECTVEGTSNPNLYWYRQAAGRGLQLLFYSVGIGQISSEVPQNLSASRPQDRQFILSSKKLLLSDSGFYLCAWSGQRFSSYGYTFGSGTRLTVV.

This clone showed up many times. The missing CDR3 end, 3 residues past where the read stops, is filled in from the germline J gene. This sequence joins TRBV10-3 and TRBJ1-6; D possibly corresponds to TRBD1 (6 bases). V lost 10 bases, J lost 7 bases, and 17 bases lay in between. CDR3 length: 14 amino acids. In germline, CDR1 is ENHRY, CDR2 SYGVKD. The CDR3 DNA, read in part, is TGTGCCACGAAGCTAGGACAGCAGAATTCACCC. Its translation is CATKLGQQNSP. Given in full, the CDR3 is CATKLGQQNSPLHF.

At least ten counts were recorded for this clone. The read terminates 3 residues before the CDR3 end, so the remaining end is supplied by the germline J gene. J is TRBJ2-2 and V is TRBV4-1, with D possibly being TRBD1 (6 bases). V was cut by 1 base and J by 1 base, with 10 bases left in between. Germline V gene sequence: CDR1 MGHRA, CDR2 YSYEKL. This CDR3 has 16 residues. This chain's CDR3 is CASSQGVDRNTGELFF. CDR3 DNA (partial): TGCGCCAGCAGCCAAGGCGTGGACAGGAACACCGGGGAG.

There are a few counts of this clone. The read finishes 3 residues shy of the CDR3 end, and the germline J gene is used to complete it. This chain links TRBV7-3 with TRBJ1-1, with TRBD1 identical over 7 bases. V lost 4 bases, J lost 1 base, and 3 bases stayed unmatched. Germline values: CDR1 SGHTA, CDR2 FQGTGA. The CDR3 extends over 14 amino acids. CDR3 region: CASSSGQANTEAFF. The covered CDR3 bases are TGTGCCAGCAGCTCTGGACAGGCGAACACTGAA.

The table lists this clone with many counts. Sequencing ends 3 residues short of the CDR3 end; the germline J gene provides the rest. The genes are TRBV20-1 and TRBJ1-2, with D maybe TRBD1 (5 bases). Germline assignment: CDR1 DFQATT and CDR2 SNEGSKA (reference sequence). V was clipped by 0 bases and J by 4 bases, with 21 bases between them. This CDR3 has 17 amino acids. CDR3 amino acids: CSARDINMKGSGYGYTF. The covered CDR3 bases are TGCAGTGCTAGAGATATCAACATGAAGGGGTCGGGCTATGGC.

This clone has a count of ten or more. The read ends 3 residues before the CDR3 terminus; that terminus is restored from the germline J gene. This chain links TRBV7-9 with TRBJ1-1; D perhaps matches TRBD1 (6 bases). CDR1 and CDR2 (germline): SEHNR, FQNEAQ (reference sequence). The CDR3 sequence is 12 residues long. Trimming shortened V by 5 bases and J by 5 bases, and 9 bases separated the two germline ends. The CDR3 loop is CASSPQGTEAFF. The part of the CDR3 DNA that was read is TGTGCCAGCAGCCCCCAGGGGACTGAA. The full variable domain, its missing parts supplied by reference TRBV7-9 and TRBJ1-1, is DTGVSQNPRHKITKRGQNVTFRCDPISEHNRLYWYRQTLGQGPEFLTYFQNEAQLEKSRLLSDRFSAERPKGSFSTLEIQRTEQGDSAMYLCASSPQGTEAFFGQGTRLTVV.

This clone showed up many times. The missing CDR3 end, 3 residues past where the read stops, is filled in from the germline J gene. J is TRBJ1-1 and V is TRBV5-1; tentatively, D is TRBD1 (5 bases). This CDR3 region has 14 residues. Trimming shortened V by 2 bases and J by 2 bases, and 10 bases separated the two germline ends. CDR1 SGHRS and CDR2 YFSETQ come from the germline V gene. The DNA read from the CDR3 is TGCGCCAGCAGCTTTTCAGGGAGCAACACTGAA. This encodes CASSFSGSNTE. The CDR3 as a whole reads CASSFSGSNTEAFF. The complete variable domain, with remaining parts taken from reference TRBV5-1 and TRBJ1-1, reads KAGVTQTPRYLIKTRGQQVTLSCSPISGHRSVSWYQQTPGQGLQFLFEYFSETQRNKGNFPGRFSGRQFSNSRSEMNVSTLELGDSALYLCASSFSGSNTEAFFGQGTRLTVV.

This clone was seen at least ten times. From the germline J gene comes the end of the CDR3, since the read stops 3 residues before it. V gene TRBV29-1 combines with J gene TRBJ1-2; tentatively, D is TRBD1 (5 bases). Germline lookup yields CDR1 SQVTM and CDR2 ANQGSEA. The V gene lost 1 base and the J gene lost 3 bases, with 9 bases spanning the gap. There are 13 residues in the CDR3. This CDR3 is CSVEAGIYYGYTF. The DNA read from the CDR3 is TGCAGCGTTGAAGCAGGGATTTACTATGGC.

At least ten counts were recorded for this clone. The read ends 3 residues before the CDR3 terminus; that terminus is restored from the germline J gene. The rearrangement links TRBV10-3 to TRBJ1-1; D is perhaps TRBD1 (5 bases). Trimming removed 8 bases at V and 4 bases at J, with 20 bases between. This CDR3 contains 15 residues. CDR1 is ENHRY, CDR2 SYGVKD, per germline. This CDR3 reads CAIHRTAVAGTEAFF. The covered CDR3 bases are TGTGCCATCCACAGGACGGCGGTAGCTGGCACTGAA.

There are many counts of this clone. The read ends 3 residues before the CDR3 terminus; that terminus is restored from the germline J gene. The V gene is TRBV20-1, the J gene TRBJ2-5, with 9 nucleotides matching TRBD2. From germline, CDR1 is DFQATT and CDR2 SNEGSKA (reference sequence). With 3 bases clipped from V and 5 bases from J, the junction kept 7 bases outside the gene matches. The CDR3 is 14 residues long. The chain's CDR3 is CSARTSGGRETQYF. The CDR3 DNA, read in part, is TGCAGTGCTAGGACTAGCGGAGGCCGGGAGACC.

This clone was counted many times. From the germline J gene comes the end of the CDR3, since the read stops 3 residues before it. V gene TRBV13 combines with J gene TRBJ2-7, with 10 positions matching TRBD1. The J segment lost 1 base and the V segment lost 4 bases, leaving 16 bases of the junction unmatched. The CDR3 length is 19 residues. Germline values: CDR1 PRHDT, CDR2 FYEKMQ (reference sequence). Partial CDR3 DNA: TGTGCCAGCAGCTCTAACCCGGGACAGGGGAGAGTTCGTTCCTACGAG. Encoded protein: CASSSNPGQGRVRSYE. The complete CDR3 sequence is CASSSNPGQGRVRSYEQYF.